The clone carrying this T cell receptor beta chain has a count of ten or more. Its antigen remains unidentified. Sequence at one end of the junction differs from germline and may be a read error. One entry per CDR3 protein results from TCRdb running MiXCR on the multiplex PCR reads. Of roughly 130,000 distinct CDR3 sequences listed, 15% to 20% are singletons. The data belong to a study of breast tumors, draining lymph nodes, adjacent tissues. The study, taken as a whole, reports: Tumor T cell lymph node origin was a supported hypothesis, not proven. The data were judged consistent with most tumor T cells coming from lymph node and expanding in tumor. Luminal-like breast cancer showed significantly higher tumor–nontumor repertoire similarity than basal-like. Compared with lymph nodes, tumors were less diverse; compared with nontumor tissue, more.

Germline-derived CDR1 and CDR2 are SSHAT and FNYEAQ (reference sequence). The CDR3 spans 13 residues. Samples came from axillary lymph nodes draining the breast cancer. This TCR came from a female donor with breast cancer. Some clones in this sample may be carry-over from other donors' samples. The sequencing sample was made of axillary lymph node tissue. The chain combines TRBV7-7 with TRBJ2-5; possibly TRBD2 for D (5 bases). CDR3 sequence (DNA): TGTGCTAGCAGCAATAGACTACAAGAGACCCAGTACTTC. It encodes CASSNRLQETQYF.